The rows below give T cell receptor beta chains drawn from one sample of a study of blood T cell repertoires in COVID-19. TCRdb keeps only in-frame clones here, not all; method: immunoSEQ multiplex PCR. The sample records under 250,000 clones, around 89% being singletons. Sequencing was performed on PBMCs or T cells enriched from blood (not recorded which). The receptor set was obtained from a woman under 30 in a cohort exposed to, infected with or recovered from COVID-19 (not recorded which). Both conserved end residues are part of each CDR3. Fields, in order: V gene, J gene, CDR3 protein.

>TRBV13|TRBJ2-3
CASSLGLASGSALASTDTQYF
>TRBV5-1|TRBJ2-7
CASSLSGEYEQYF
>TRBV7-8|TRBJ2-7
CASSLLGTSSTDEQYF
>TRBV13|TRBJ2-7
CASSLGRAYEQYF
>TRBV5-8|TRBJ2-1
CASSTTQGALYNEQFF
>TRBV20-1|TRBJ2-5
CSASGSGDSGTQYF
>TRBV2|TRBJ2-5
CASSPGRETQYF
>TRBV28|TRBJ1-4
CASSLTDRGGEKLFF
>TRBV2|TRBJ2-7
CASSEGGQPYEQYF
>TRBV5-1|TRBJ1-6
CASSLNRGDSPLHF
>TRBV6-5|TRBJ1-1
CASSYSAGVYTEAFF
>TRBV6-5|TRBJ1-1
CASIKGQEYTEAFF
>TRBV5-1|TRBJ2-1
CASSLGLAGNEQFF
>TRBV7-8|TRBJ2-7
CASSPGASGRTSYEQYF
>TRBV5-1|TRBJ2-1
CASSLVPRASGTYNEQFF
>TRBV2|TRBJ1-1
CASSDGFDTEAFF
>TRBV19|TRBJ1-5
CASSRDRVEQPQHF
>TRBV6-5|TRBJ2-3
CASSYSIGGRKDTQYF
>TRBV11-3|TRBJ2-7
CASSPSWGQRYEQYF
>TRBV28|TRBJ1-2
CASSLSGTGAKGYTF
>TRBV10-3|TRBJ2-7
CAISGAGAYEQYF
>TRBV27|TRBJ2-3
CASSRDRTTDTQYF
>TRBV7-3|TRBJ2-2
CASSLIHGAGGNTGELFF
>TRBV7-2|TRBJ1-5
CASSVRGNQPQHF
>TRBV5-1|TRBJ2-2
CASRRALNTGELFF
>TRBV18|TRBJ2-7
CASSPLAGGINEQYF
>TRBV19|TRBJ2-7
CASSIDREDEQYF
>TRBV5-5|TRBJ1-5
CASSPATGNQPQHF
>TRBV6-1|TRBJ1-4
CASSVQGGPRAGEKLFF
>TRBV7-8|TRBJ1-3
CASSLRGPSGNTIYF
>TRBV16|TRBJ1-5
CASSQSGQGNQPQHF
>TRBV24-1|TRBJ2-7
CATSDFGQGAFEQYF
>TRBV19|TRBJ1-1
CASSIPGRTEAFF
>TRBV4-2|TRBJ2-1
CASSQGFGNRGWNEQFF
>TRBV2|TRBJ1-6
CASTWASNSPLHF
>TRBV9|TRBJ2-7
CASSPRGGGSGEQYF
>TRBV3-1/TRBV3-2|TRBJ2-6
CASSQVAGTASGANVLTF
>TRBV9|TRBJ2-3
CASSVGSGGPGDTQYF
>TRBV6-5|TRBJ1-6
CASTAGTGNNSPLHF
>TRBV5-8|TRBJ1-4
CASSLVMRGLEKLFF
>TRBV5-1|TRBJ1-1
CASSLNRGSNTEAFF
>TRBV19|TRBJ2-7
CASSMGTSGYEQYF
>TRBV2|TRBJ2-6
CASSPGTNVLTF
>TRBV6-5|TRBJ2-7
CASRPGTSGREQYF
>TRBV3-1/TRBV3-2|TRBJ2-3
CASSQDVSGARADTQYF
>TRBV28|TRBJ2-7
CASSPGDRGYEQYF
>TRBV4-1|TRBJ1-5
CASSQDRGNQPQHF
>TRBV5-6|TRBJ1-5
CASSATPRQGSHQPQHF
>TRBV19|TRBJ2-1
CASSTLAGGSYNEQFF
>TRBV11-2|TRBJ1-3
CASSLGRGTVASGNTIYF
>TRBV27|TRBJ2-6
CASSLSPRQGSSGANVLTF
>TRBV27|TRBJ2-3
CASSPTPWTDTQYF
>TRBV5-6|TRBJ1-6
CASSPDRVSPLHF
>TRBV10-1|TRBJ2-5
CASSGGAGRKETQYF